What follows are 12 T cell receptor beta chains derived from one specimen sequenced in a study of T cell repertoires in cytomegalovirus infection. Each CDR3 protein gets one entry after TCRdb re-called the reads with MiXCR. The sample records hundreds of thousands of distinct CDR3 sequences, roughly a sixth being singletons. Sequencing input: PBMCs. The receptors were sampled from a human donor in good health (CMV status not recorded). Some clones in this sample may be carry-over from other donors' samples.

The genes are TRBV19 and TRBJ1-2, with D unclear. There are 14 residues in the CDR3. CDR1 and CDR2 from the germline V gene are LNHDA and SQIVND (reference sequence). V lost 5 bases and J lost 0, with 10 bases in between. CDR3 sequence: CASSPGSTNYGYTF. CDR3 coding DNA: TGTGCCAGTAGTCCAGGCAGCACTAACTATGGCTACACCTTC.

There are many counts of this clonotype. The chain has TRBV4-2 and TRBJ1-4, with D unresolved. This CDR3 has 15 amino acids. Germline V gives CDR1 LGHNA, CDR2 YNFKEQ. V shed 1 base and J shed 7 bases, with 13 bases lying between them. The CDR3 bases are TGTGCCAGCAGCCAAGCTCGGGTTCTAAGTGAAAAACTGTTTTTT. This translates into CASSQARVLSEKLFF.

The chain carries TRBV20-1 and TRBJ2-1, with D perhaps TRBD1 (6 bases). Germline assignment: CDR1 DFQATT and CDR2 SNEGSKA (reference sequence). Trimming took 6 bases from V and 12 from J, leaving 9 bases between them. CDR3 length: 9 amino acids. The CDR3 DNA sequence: TGCAGTGCCTCAGGGGTGCAGTTCTTC. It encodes CSASGVQFF.

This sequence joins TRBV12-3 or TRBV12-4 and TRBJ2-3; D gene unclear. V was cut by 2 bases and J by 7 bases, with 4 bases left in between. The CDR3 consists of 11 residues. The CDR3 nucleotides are TGTGCCAGCAGTTTAACTCATACGCAGTATTTT. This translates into CASSLTHTQYF.

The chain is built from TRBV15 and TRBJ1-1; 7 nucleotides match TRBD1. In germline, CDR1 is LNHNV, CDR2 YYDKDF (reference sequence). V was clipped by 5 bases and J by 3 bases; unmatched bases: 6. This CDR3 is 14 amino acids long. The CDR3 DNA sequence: TGTGCCACCAGCGCCCGACAGGGTGACACTGAAGCTTTCTTT. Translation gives CATSARQGDTEAFF.

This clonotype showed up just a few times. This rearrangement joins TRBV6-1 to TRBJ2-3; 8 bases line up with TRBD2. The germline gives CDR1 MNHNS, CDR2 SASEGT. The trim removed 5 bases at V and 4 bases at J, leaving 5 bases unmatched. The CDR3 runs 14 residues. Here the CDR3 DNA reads TGTGCCAGCAGTCGGGCGGGGGGATCAGATACGCAGTATTTT. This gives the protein CASSRAGGSDTQYF.

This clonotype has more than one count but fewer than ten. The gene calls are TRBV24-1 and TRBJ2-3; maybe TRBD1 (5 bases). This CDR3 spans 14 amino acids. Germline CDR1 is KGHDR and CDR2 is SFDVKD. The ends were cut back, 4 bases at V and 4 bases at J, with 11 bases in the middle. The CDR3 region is CATSDRALADTQYF. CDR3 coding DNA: TGTGCCACCAGTGACAGGGCTCTCGCAGATACGCAGTATTTT.

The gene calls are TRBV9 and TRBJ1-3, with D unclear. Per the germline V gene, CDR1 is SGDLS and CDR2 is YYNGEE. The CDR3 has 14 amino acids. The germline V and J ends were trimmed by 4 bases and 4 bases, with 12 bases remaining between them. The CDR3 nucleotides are TGTGCCAGCAGCATAACGACGGACGGAAACACCATATATTTT. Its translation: CASSITTDGNTIYF.

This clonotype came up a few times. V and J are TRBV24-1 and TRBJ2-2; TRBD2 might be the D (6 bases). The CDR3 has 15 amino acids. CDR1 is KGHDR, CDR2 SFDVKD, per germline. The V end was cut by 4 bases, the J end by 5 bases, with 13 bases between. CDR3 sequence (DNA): TGTGCCACCAGTGACGTGATGGAGGGGACCGGGGAGCTGTTTTTT. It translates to CATSDVMEGTGELFF.

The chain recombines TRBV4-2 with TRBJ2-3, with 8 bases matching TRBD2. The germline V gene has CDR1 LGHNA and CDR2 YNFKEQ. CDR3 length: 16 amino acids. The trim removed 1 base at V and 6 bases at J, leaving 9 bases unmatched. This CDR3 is CASSQAVVGGADTQYF. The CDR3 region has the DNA TGTGCCAGCAGCCAAGCCGTTGTCGGGGGGGCCGATACGCAGTATTTT.

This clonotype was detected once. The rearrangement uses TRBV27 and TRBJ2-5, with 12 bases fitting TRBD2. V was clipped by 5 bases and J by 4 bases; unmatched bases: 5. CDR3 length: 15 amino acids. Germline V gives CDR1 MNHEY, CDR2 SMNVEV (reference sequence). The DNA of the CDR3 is TGTGCCAGCAGTCCTAGCGGGGGGGCTCCAGAGACCCAGTACTTC. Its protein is CASSPSGGAPETQYF.

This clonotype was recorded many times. CDR3 region: CASTKGQGNEKLFF. The DNA for the CDR3 is TGTGCCAGCACTAAAGGACAGGGGAATGAAAAACTGTTTTTT. The rearrangement joins TRBV7-9 to TRBJ1-4; TRBD1 agrees at 9 bases. V was pared by 7 bases and J by 5 bases, with 5 bases of the junction left unmatched. Germline loops: CDR1 SEHNR, CDR2 FQNEAQ (reference sequence). The CDR3 extends over 14 amino acids.